Detailed here is one T cell receptor (beta chain). The antigen remains undetermined. The data originate from a study of T cell responses to AZD1222 COVID-19 vaccine. Overall study results and limits: It should be noted that donors were predominantly white British and more often female, and clonal diversity was possibly underestimated. Sampling that yielded the repertoires occurred only after the peak T cell response. Spike-specific TCR depth and breadth grew after two AZD1222 doses. The study identified only five to seven AZD1222 recipients as seropositive at baseline.

Germline CDR1 reads SEHNR; CDR2 reads FQNEAQ (reference sequence). There are 14 residues in the CDR3. Trimming shortened V by 6 bases and J by 6 bases, and 17 bases separated the two germline ends. The data were produced by immunoSEQ multiplex PCR, yet TCRdb's version contains in-frame clones alone and is incomplete. The table has 120,000 to 150,000 clones, about 90% seen once. This specimen was peripheral blood, taken 28 days after the second dose of the MenACWY control vaccine. This sequence was found in an adult who received the MenACWY meningococcal vaccine as a control. This sequence joins TRBV7-9 and TRBJ1-1, with a possible D match to TRBD1 (5 bases). The CDR3, as DNA: TGTGCCAGCAGGGACAACCGCCTGAATGCTGAAGCTTTCTTT. Amino acids: CASRDNRLNAEAFF. Complete variable domain (other parts from reference TRBV7-9 and TRBJ1-1): DTGVSQNPRHKITKRGQNVTFRCDPISEHNRLYWYRQTLGQGPEFLTYFQNEAQLEKSRLLSDRFSAERPKGSFSTLEIQRTEQGDSAMYLCASRDNRLNAEAFFGQGTRLTVV.